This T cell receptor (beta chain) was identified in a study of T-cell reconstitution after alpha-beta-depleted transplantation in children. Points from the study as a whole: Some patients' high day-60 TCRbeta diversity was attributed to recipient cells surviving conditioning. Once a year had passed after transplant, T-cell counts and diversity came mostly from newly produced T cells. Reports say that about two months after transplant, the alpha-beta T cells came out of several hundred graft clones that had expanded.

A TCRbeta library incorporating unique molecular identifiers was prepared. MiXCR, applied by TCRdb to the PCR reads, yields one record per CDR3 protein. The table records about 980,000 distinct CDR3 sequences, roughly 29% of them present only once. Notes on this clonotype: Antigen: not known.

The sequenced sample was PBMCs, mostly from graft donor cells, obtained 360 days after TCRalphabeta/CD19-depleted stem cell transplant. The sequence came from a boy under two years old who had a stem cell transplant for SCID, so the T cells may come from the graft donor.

The CDR3, as DNA: TGTGCCAGCGGGAGAAACATTCAGTACTTC. It codes for CASGRNIQYF. The gene calls are TRBV21-1 and TRBJ2-4; the listed D gene, TRBD2, was not tested against the DNA. TRBV21-1 is flagged as a pseudogene. The CDR3 is made up of 10 amino acids.